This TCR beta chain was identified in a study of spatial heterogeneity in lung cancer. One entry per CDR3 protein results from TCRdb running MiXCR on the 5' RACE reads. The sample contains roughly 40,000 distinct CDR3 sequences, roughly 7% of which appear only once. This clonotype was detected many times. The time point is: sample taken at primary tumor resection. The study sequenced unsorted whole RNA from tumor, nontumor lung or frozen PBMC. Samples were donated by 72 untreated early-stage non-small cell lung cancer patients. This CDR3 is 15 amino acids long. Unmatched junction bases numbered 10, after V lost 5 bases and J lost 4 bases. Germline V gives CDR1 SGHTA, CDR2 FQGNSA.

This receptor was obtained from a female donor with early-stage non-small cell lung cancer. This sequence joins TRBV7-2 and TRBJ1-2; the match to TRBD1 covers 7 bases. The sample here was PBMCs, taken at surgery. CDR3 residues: CASSPRQGTGYGYTF. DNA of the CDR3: TGTGCCAGCAGCCCGAGACAGGGAACGGGCTATGGCTACACCTTC.